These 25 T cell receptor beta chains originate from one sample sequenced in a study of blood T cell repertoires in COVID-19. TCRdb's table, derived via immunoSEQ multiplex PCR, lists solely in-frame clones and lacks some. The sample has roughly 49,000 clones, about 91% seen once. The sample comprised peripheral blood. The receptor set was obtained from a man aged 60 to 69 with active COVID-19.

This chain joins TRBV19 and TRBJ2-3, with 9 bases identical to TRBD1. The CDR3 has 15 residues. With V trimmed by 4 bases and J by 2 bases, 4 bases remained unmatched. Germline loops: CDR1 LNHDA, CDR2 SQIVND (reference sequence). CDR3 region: CASSTGTGLTDTQYF. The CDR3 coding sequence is TGTGCCAGTAGTACCGGGACAGGGCTCACAGATACGCAGTATTTT.

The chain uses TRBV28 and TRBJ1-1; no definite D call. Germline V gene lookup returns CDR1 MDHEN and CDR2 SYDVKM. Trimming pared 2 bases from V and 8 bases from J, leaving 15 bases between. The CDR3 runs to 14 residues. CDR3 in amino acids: CASSLIGNRPEAFF. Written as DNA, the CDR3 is TGTGCCAGCAGTTTAATCGGGAATAGACCAGAAGCTTTCTTT. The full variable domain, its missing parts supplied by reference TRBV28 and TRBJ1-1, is DVKVTQSSRYLVKRTGEKVFLECVQDMDHENMFWYRQDPGLGLRLIYFSYDVKMKEKGDIPEGYSVSREKKERFSLILESASTNQTSMYLCASSLIGNRPEAFFGQGTRLTVV.

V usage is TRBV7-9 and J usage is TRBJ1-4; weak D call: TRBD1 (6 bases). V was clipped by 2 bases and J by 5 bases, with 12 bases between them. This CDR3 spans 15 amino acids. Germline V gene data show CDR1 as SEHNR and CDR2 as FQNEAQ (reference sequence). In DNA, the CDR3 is TGTGCCAGCAGCTTAAGGGGACATGGAAATGAAAAACTGTTTTTT. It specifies CASSLRGHGNEKLFF.

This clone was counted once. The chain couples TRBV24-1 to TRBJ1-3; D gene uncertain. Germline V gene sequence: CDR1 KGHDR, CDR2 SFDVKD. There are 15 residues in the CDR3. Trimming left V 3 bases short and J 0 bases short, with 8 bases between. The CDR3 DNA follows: TGTGCCACCAGTGATGCCGGGGACTCTGGAAACACCATATATTTT. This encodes CATSDAGDSGNTIYF.

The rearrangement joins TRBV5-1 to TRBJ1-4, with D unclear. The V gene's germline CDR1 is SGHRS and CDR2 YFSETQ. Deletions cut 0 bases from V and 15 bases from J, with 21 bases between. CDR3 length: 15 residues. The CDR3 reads CASSLEVFEGSRMFF. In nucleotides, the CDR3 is TGCGCCAGCAGCTTGGAAGTCTTTGAGGGCAGTAGAATGTTTTTT.

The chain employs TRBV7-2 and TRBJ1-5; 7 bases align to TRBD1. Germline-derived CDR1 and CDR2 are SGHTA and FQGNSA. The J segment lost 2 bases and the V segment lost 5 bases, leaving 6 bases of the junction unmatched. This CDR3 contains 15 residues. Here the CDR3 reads CASSTQGLGNQPQHF. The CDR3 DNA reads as TGTGCCAGCAGCACACAGGGGTTGGGCAATCAGCCCCAGCATTTT.

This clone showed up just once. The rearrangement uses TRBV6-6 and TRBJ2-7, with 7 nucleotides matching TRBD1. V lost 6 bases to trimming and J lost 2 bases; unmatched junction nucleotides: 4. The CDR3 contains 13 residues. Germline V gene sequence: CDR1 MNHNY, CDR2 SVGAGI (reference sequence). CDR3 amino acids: CASRPGQPYEQYF. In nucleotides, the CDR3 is TGTGCCAGCAGACCGGGACAGCCCTACGAGCAGTACTTC.

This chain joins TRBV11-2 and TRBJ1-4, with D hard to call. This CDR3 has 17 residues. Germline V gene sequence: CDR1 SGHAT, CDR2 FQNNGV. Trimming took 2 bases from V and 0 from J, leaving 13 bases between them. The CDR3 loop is CASSLSGRLTTNEKLFF. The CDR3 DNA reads TGTGCCAGCAGCTTATCTGGCAGGCTCACAACTAATGAAAAACTGTTTTTT.

CDR3 in amino acids: CASSLGWGTSGYEQYF. In nucleotides, the CDR3 is TGCGCCAGCAGCTTGGGTTGGGGGACTAGCGGCTACGAGCAGTACTTC. V gene TRBV5-1 combines with J gene TRBJ2-7, with 11 nucleotides matching TRBD2. Germline CDR1 SGHRS, CDR2 YFSETQ. The CDR3 runs 16 residues. The V segment lost 0 bases and the J segment 3 bases; nucleotides outside the gene matches: 5.

CDR3 DNA: TGTGCCAGCAGTAGGGACAGGGTGAACACTGAAGCTTTCTTT. Its translation is CASSRDRVNTEAFF. The chain carries TRBV27 and TRBJ1-1, with 9 bases matching TRBD1. Germline V gene sequence: CDR1 MNHEY, CDR2 SMNVEV (reference sequence). J lost 0 bases, V lost 5 bases, and 1 base had no gene match. The CDR3 loop spans 14 amino acids.

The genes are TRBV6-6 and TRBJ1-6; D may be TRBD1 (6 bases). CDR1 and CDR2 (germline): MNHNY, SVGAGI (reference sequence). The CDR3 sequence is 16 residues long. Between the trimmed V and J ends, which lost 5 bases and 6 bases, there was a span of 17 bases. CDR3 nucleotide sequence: TGTGCCAGCAGTCCCGCACCGGGACAAGTTAATTCACCCCTCCACTTT. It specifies CASSPAPGQVNSPLHF.

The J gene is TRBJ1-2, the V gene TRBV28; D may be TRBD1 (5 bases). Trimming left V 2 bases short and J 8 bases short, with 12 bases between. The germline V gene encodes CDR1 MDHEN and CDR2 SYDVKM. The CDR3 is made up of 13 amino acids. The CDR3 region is CASSLNRRGGYTF. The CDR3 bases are TGTGCCAGCAGTTTAAACCGGAGGGGAGGCTACACCTTC.

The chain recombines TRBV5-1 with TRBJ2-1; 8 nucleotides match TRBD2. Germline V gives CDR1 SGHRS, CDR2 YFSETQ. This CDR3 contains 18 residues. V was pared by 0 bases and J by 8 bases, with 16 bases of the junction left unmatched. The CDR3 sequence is CASSLAREGPSGIDEQFF. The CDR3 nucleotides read TGCGCCAGCAGCTTGGCCCGGGAGGGCCCTTCGGGAATAGATGAGCAGTTCTTC.

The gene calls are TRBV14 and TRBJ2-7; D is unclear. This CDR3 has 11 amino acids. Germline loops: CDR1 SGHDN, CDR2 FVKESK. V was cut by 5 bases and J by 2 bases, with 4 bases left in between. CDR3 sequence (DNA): TGTGCCAGCAGCACTGCCTACGAGCAGTACTTC. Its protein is CASSTAYEQYF. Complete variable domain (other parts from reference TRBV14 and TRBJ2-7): EAGVTQFPSHSVIEKGQTVTLRCDPISGHDNLYWYRRVMGKEIKFLLHFVKESKQDESGMPNNRFLAERTGGTYSTLKVQPAELEDSGVYFCASSTAYEQYFGPGTRLTVT.

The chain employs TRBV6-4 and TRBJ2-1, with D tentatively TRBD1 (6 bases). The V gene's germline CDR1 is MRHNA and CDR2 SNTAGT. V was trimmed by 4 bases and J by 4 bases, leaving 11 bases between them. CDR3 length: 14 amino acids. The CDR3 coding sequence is TGTGCCAGCAGTGTACAGGGCTTTTACAATGAGCAGTTCTTC. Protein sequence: CASSVQGFYNEQFF.

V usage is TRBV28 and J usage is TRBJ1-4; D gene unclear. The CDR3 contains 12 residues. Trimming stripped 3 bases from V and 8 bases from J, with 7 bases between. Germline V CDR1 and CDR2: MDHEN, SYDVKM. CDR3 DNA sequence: TGTGCCAGCAGTTTTAGTACGGAAAAACTGTTTTTT. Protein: CASSFSTEKLFF.

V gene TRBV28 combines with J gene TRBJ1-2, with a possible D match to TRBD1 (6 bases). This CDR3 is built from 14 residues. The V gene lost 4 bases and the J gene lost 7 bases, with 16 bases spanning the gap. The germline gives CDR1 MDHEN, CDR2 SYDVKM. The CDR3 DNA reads TGTGCCAGCAGTTCCTACCCGGGACAACGTGGCTACACCTTC. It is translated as CASSSYPGQRGYTF.

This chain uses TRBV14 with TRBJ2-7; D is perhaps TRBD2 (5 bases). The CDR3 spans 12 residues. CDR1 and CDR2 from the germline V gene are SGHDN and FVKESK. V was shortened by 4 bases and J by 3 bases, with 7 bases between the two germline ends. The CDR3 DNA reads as TGTGCCAGCAGCCGGACTGTCTACGAGCAGTACTTC. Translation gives CASSRTVYEQYF. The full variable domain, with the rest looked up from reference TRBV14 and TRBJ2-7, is EAGVTQFPSHSVIEKGQTVTLRCDPISGHDNLYWYRRVMGKEIKFLLHFVKESKQDESGMPNNRFLAERTGGTYSTLKVQPAELEDSGVYFCASSRTVYEQYFGPGTRLTVT.

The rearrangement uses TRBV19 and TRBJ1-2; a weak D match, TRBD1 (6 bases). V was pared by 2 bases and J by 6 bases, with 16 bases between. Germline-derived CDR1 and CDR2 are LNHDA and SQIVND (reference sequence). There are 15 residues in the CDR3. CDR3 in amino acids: CASSISEARGNGYTF. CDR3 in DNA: TGTGCCAGTAGTATATCTGAGGCGAGGGGGAATGGCTACACCTTC.

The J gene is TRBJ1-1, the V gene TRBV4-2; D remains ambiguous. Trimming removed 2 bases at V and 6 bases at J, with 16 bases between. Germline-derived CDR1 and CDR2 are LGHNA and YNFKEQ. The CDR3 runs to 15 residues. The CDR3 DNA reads TGTGCCAGCAGCCAACAGGACGGTGGGCGGGCTGAAGCTTTCTTT. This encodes CASSQQDGGRAEAFF.

CDR3 loop: CASSFRQGPYEQYF. CDR3 bases: TGTGCCAGCAGTTTCAGACAGGGGCCCTACGAGCAGTACTTC. The chain uses TRBV6-2 or TRBV6-3 and TRBJ2-7; 8 bases match TRBD1. The CDR3 runs 14 residues. V shed 4 bases and J 2 bases; nucleotides not matched to a gene: 4. Germline values: CDR1 MNHEY, CDR2 SVGEGT.

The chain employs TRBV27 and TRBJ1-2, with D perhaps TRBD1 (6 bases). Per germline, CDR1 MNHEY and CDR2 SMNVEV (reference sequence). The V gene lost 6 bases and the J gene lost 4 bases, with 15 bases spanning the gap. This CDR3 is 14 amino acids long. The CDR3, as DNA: TGTGCCAGCAGCATGGGGGGGCAGCCCTATGGCTACACCTTC. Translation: CASSMGGQPYGYTF.

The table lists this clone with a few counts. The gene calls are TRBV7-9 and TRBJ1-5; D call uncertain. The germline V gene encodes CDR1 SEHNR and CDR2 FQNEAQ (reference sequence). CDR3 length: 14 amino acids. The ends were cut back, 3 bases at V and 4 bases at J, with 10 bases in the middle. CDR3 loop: CASSLRGSNQPQHF. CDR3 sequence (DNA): TGTGCCAGCAGCTTGCGGGGAAGTAATCAGCCCCAGCATTTT.

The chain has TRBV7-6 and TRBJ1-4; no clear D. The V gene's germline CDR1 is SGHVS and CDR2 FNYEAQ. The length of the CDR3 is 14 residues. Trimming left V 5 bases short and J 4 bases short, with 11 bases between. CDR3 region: CASSVPGYNEKLFF. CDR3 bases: TGTGCCAGCAGCGTCCCGGGATATAATGAAAAACTGTTTTTT.

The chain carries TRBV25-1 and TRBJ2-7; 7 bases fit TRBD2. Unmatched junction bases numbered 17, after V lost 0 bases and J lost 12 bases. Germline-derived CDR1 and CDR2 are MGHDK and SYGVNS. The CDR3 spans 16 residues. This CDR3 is CASSEYRWEGPSEVYF. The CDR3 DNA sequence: TGTGCCAGCAGTGAATATAGGTGGGAGGGCCCCTCTGAAGTGTACTTC.